Following are 20 T cell receptor beta chains from one sample sequenced in a study of PD-1 blockade in classical Hodgkin lymphoma. All trial patients relapsed after autologous stem cell transplantation. From thawed PBMCs, CD8+ T cells were isolated by magnetic negative selection. Sequenced by immunoSEQ multiplex PCR; TCRdb stores in-frame clones only, minus some. Of over 9,000 clones listed, 84% are singletons. The starting material was CD8+ T cells from blood, obtained at baseline. These receptors all stem from a human donor with classical Hodgkin lymphoma.

The V call is TRBV19, the J call TRBJ1-2; a possible D gene is TRBD1 (5 bases). The CDR3 length is 15 residues. CDR1 is LNHDA, CDR2 SQIVND, per germline (reference sequence). Trimming took 5 bases from V and 4 from J, leaving 17 bases between them. CDR3 sequence (DNA): TGTGCCAGTAGTCCCGGGACTGAGGGACTCTATGGCTACACCTTC. This sequence encodes CASSPGTEGLYGYTF.

J is TRBJ1-2 and V is TRBV28, with D unresolved. The ends were cut back, 2 bases at V and 0 bases at J, with 4 bases in the middle. The CDR3 consists of 13 residues. CDR1 and CDR2 (germline): MDHEN, SYDVKM. CDR3: CASSLAANYGYTF. Written as DNA, the CDR3 is TGTGCCAGCAGTTTAGCTGCTAACTATGGCTACACCTTC.

The chain recombines TRBV6-1 with TRBJ2-1, with 13 bases fitting TRBD2. The CDR3 runs to 18 residues. Germline CDR1 and CDR2: MNHNS and SASEGT. After removal of 1 base from V and 0 bases from J, the junction contained 3 bases not matched to a gene. CDR3 DNA sequence: TGTGCCAGCAGTGAAGAGGGACTAGCGGGATCCTCCTACAATGAGCAGTTCTTC. It translates to CASSEEGLAGSSYNEQFF.

The V call is TRBV28, the J call TRBJ2-1; D is possibly TRBD1 or TRBD2 (6 bases each). The CDR3 loop spans 14 amino acids. Germline V lookup: CDR1 MDHEN, CDR2 SYDVKM. V was trimmed by 3 bases and J by 9 bases, leaving 15 bases between them. CDR3 sequence (DNA): TGTGCCAGCAGTTTGGGGCTAGGGGGAGGTGAGCAGTTCTTC. It yields the protein CASSLGLGGGEQFF.

V gene TRBV27 combines with J gene TRBJ2-1, with TRBD1 as a possible D gene (5 bases). The CDR3 runs to 17 residues. V shed 0 bases and J shed 6 bases, with 18 bases lying between them. The germline gives CDR1 MNHEY, CDR2 SMNVEV (reference sequence). CDR3 sequence: CASSLSYWGATTNEQFF. CDR3 DNA sequence: TGTGCCAGCAGTTTATCCTACTGGGGCGCCACCACCAATGAGCAGTTCTTC.

V usage is TRBV21-1 and J usage is TRBJ1-2. TRBV21-1 is flagged as a pseudogene. There are 14 residues in the CDR3. CDR3 bases: TGTGCCAGCAGCCCCCTATCGGACAACTATGGCTACACCTTC. Translation: CASSPLSDNYGYTF.

The J gene is TRBJ2-7, the V gene TRBV7-9; D call uncertain. V was pared by 2 bases and J by 0 bases, with 14 bases between. Germline V gives CDR1 SEHNR, CDR2 FQNEAQ (reference sequence). CDR3 length: 16 amino acids. CDR3 loop: CASSLSGPLSSYEQYF. CDR3 coding DNA: TGTGCCAGCAGCTTAAGTGGGCCGTTAAGCTCCTACGAGCAGTACTTC.

The rearrangement uses TRBV7-6 and TRBJ2-1; D is undetermined. CDR3 length: 13 amino acids. Trimming stripped 6 bases from V and 7 bases from J, with 13 bases between. CDR1 is SGHVS and CDR2 is FNYEAQ in the germline V gene. The CDR3 DNA follows: TGTGCCAGCAGAAGGCTACTCTTTAATGAGCAGTTCTTC. Amino acids: CASRRLLFNEQFF. Full variable domain (outside the CDR3, taken from reference TRBV7-6 and TRBJ2-1): GAGVSQSPRYKVTKRGQDVALRCDPISGHVSLYWYRQALGQGPEFLTYFNYEAQQDKSGLPNDRFSAERPEGSISTLTIQRTEQRDSAMYRCASRRLLFNEQFFGPGTRLTVL.

This chain joins TRBV6-1 and TRBJ2-5; D gene unclear. This CDR3 has 13 residues. With 7 bases removed from V and 5 bases from J, the gap between germline ends came to 14 bases. The germline gives CDR1 MNHNS, CDR2 SASEGT. CDR3 in amino acids: CASNVHESETQYF. CDR3 in DNA: TGTGCCAGCAACGTTCACGAGTCGGAGACCCAGTACTTC.

The CDR3, as DNA: TGTGCCAGCAGTGGTTTGACAGGGACCACAGATACGCAGTATTTT. It yields the protein CASSGLTGTTDTQYF. The chain carries TRBV25-1 and TRBJ2-3; 7 bases are a match to TRBD1. From germline, CDR1 is MGHDK and CDR2 SYGVNS. This CDR3 is built from 15 residues. Germline trimming cut 4 bases from V and 2 bases from J; bases unmatched to any gene: 6.

The V and J genes are TRBV7-8 and TRBJ2-7, with TRBD2 identical over 13 bases. This CDR3 contains 16 residues. The germline V gene has CDR1 SGHVS and CDR2 FQNEAQ. The V segment lost 4 bases and the J segment 0 bases; nucleotides outside the gene matches: 3. CDR3 bases: TGTGCCAGCAGCTACCGGACTAGCGGGAGCTCCTACGAGCAGTACTTC. This gives the protein CASSYRTSGSSYEQYF.

This clone was detected only once. The chain couples TRBV6-5 to TRBJ1-1; D unclear. This CDR3 region has 13 residues. Trimming pared 6 bases from V and 5 bases from J, leaving 13 bases between. Germline CDR1 and CDR2: MNHEY and SVGAGI. CDR3 sequence (DNA): TGTGCCAGCAGCCCCACGGGGTGGACTGAAGCTTTCTTT. Its protein is CASSPTGWTEAFF.

The chain links TRBV7-6 to TRBJ1-4; maybe TRBD1 (6 bases). The CDR3 has 16 amino acids. The V gene lost 4 bases and the J gene lost 7 bases, with 19 bases spanning the gap. The germline CDR1 and CDR2 sequences are SGHVS and FNYEAQ. This chain's CDR3 is CASSSARGGSGEKLFF. DNA for the CDR3: TGTGCCAGCAGCTCGGCTAGGGGGGGCTCGGGTGAAAAACTGTTTTTT.

This rearrangement joins TRBV28 to TRBJ1-2; 10 nucleotides match TRBD1. Per the germline V gene, CDR1 is MDHEN and CDR2 is SYDVKM. The V segment lost 4 bases and the J segment 8 bases; nucleotides outside the gene matches: 10. This CDR3 has 15 amino acids. CDR3 amino acids: CASSSTGTGAKGYTF. Here the CDR3 DNA reads TGTGCCAGCAGTTCAACCGGGACAGGGGCGAAAGGCTACACCTTC.

The chain combines TRBV11-2 with TRBJ2-1; D remains unclear. V was shortened by 2 bases and J by 6 bases, with 11 bases between the two germline ends. In germline, CDR1 is SGHAT, CDR2 FQNNGV. The CDR3 loop spans 14 amino acids. CDR3 in amino acids: CASSLMARPNEQFF. DNA of the CDR3: TGTGCCAGCAGCTTAATGGCCAGGCCCAATGAGCAGTTCTTC.

V is TRBV5-8 and J is TRBJ2-3; D may be TRBD1 or TRBD2 (5 bases each). This CDR3 is built from 16 residues. V lost 2 bases to trimming and J lost 6 bases, with 19 bases between them. The germline V gene has CDR1 SGHTS and CDR2 YDEGEE. The DNA of the CDR3 is TGTGCCAGCAGCTTAGCTTCTAGTTGGGGGTCCGATACGCAGTATTTT. Translated: CASSLASSWGSDTQYF.

The chain uses TRBV4-1 and TRBJ2-1; tentatively, D is TRBD2 (5 bases). Trimming pared 1 base from V and 1 base from J, leaving 11 bases between. The CDR3 has 16 residues. Germline loops: CDR1 MGHRA, CDR2 YSYEKL. The CDR3 loop is CASSQGYSESYNEQFF. The CDR3 DNA reads as TGCGCCAGCAGCCAAGGATATAGCGAATCCTACAATGAGCAGTTCTTC.

The chain has TRBV28 and TRBJ2-3; D is undetermined. The CDR3 extends over 16 amino acids. V lost 4 bases to trimming and J lost 4 bases, with 18 bases between them. The germline V gene has CDR1 MDHEN and CDR2 SYDVKM. The CDR3 spells CASSSIHVSRADTQYF. Here the CDR3 DNA reads TGTGCCAGCAGTTCCATACACGTTTCCCGGGCAGATACGCAGTATTTT.

This chain connects TRBV25-1 to TRBJ1-2; perhaps TRBD1 as D (5 bases). Trimming shortened V by 7 bases and J by 7 bases, and 19 bases separated the two germline ends. The V gene's germline CDR1 is MGHDK and CDR2 SYGVNS. The CDR3 runs to 14 residues. DNA of the CDR3: TGTGCCAGCACCCACGCCGGGGGGACTGTTGGCTACACCTTC. Its translation is CASTHAGGTVGYTF.

The chain is built from TRBV11-1 and TRBJ2-7; 13 bases line up with TRBD2. The CDR3 contains 15 residues. CDR1 and CDR2 from the germline V gene are SGHAT and FQDESV (reference sequence). J gave up 6 bases and V 1 base, and 3 bases lay outside the gene matches. The CDR3 loop reads CASSLDRTSGSEQYF. In nucleotides, the CDR3 is TGTGCCAGCAGCTTAGACCGGACTAGCGGGAGCGAGCAGTACTTC.